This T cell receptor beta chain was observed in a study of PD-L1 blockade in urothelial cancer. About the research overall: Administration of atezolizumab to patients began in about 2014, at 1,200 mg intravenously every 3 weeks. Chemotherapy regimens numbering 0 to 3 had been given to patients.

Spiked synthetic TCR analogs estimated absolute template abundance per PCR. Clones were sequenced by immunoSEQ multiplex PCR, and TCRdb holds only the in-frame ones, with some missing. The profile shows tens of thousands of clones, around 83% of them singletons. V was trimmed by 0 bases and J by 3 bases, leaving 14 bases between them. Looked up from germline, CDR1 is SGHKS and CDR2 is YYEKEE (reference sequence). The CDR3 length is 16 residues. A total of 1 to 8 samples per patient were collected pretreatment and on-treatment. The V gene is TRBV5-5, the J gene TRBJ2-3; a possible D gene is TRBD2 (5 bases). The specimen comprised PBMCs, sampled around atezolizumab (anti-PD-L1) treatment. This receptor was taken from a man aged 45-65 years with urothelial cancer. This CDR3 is CASSLEAPTGTDTQYF. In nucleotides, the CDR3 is TGTGCCAGCAGCTTGGAGGCCCCAACGGGAACAGATACGCAGTATTTT.